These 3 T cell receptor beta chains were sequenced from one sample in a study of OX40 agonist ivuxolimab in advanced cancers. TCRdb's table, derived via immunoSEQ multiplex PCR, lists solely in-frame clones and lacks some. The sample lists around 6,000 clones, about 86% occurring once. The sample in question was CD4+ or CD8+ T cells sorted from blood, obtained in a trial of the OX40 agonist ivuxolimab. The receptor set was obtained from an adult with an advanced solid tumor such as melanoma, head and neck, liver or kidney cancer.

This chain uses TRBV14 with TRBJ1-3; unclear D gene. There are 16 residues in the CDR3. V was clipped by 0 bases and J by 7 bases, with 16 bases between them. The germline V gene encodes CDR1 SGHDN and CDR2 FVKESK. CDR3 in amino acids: CASSQEGTLLWNTIYF. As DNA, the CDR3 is TGTGCCAGCAGCCAAGAAGGAACGCTTCTATGGAACACCATATATTTT.

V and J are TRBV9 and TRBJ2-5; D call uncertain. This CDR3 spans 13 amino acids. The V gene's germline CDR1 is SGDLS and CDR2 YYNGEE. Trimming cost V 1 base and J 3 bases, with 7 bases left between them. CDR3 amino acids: CASSVFTEETQYF. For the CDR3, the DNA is TGTGCCAGCAGCGTATTTACAGAAGAGACCCAGTACTTC.

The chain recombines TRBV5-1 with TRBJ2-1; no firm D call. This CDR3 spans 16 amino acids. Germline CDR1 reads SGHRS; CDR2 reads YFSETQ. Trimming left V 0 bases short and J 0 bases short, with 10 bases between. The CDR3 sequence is CASSLARQTSYNEQFF. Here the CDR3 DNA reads TGCGCCAGCAGCTTGGCCAGGCAGACCTCCTACAATGAGCAGTTCTTC. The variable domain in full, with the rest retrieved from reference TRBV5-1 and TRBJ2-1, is KAGVTQTPRYLIKTRGQQVTLSCSPISGHRSVSWYQQTPGQGLQFLFEYFSETQRNKGNFPGRFSGRQFSNSRSEMNVSTLELGDSALYLCASSLARQTSYNEQFFGPGTRLTVL.